Each of the 13 T cell receptor beta chains below was sequenced from the same sample in a study of cytomegalovirus exposure and HLA in healthy donors. PCR amplification relied on 60 Vbeta primers (plus 13 Jbeta primers). Sequencing was performed with immunoSEQ multiplex PCR; in TCRdb, only in-frame clones are kept and a portion is missing. The sample records about 95,000 clones, around four fifths being singletons. Sequenced material: PBMCs. Receptors originate from a woman aged 40 to 50 in good health and CMV-seronegative.

The chain uses TRBV15 and TRBJ1-1, with D possibly matching TRBD1 (5 bases). The CDR3 spans 14 residues. The V end was cut by 1 base, the J end by 1 base, with 7 bases between. Germline V gene data show CDR1 as LNHNV and CDR2 as YYDKDF (reference sequence). The chain's CDR3 is CATSRGGSNTEAFF. DNA of the CDR3: TGTGCCACCAGCAGAGGGGGCTCGAACACTGAAGCTTTCTTT.

This clone was detected only once. The chain links TRBV28 to TRBJ2-7; 7 bases agree with TRBD1. The V and J ends lost 8 bases and 2 bases, in that order; junction bases with no gene match: 3. The CDR3 loop spans 12 amino acids. The germline V gene has CDR1 MDHEN and CDR2 SYDVKM. CDR3 DNA: TGTGCCAGCGGACAGGACCCCTACGAGCAGTACTTC. It encodes CASGQDPYEQYF.

The table lists this clone with many counts. The chain has TRBV6-6 and TRBJ1-4; D ambiguous. Germline V gives CDR1 MNHNY, CDR2 SVGAGI (reference sequence). The CDR3 runs to 13 residues. With 8 bases removed from V and 8 bases from J, the gap between germline ends came to 15 bases. Here the CDR3 reads CASGRDLWEKLFF. The CDR3 region has the DNA TGTGCCAGCGGCCGGGATTTGTGGGAAAAACTGTTTTTT.

The chain recombines TRBV5-3 with TRBJ1-2; a possible D gene is TRBD1 (5 bases). TRBV5-3 is treated as an ORF (open reading frame) with a function not yet certain. The CDR3 sequence is 17 residues long. The germline V and J ends were trimmed by 4 bases and 8 bases, with 27 bases remaining between them. The CDR3 reads CARSPTTSDSVGGGYTF. In DNA form, the CDR3 reads TGTGCCAGAAGCCCTACTACTAGCGACAGTGTAGGAGGGGGCTACACCTTC.

V is TRBV6-5 and J is TRBJ2-7; perhaps TRBD1 as D (6 bases). The CDR3 runs to 14 residues. V gave up 8 bases and J gave up 6 bases, with 20 bases separating them. Germline values: CDR1 MNHEY, CDR2 SVGAGI. The CDR3 DNA reads TGTGCCAGCTCCCCCCAGGGGCTAAGGCTCGAGCAGTACTTC. This translates into CASSPQGLRLEQYF.

This chain links TRBV28 with TRBJ1-5; 11 bases map to TRBD1. This CDR3 spans 18 amino acids. Germline V gene lookup returns CDR1 MDHEN and CDR2 SYDVKM. Unmatched junction bases numbered 17, after V lost 6 bases and J lost 7 bases. This CDR3 is CASRPLEGTGGFGQPQHF. The CDR3 bases are TGTGCCAGCAGACCCCTTGAGGGGACAGGGGGTTTCGGGCAGCCCCAGCATTTT.

This rearrangement joins TRBV30 to TRBJ2-1, with D unclear. V lost 0 bases and J lost 2, with 14 bases in between. The CDR3 has 16 amino acids. Germline values: CDR1 GTSNPN, CDR2 SVGIG (reference sequence). CDR3 DNA: TGTGCCTGGAGTGTAGTTGCGTCTGCGCCCTACAATGAGCAGTTCTTC. Translated, it gives CAWSVVASAPYNEQFF.

This clone has more than one count but fewer than ten. The V call is TRBV7-2, the J call TRBJ2-4; TRBD2 matches 7 bases. The CDR3 contains 19 residues. With V trimmed by 5 bases and J by 1 base, 17 bases remained unmatched. In germline, CDR1 is SGHTA, CDR2 FQGNSA. Here the CDR3 reads CASSQGERGPRWAKNIQYF. The CDR3 nucleotides read TGTGCCAGCAGCCAAGGCGAGCGGGGTCCCCGGTGGGCCAAAAACATTCAGTACTTC. The full variable domain, in which reference TRBV7-2 and TRBJ2-4 provide the parts outside the CDR3, is GAGVSQSPSNKVTEKGKDVELRCDPISGHTALYWYRQSLGQGLEFLIYFQGNSAPDKSGLPSDRFSAERTGGSVSTLTIQRTQQEDSAVYLCASSQGERGPRWAKNIQYFGAGTRLSVL.

This clone turned up a few times. The genes are TRBV29-1 and TRBJ1-2; the match to TRBD1 covers 8 bases. CDR3 length equals 16 residues. Germline lookup yields CDR1 SQVTM and CDR2 ANQGSEA. Losses at the gene ends were 7 bases for V and 4 bases for J; bases not matched to a gene: 17. CDR3 sequence (DNA): TGCAGCGCTGGGGGGGGACAGGCAGGCCAATTCTATGGCTACACCTTC. Encoded protein: CSAGGGQAGQFYGYTF.

The V and J genes are TRBV12-5 and TRBJ2-7, with a weak D call TRBD2 (5 bases). Germline lookup yields CDR1 LGHNT and CDR2 FRNRAP. Trimming stripped 7 bases from V and 5 bases from J, with 15 bases between. The CDR3 spans 13 residues. CDR3 DNA: TGTGCTAGTGCAAGGGCGAGGGTGGACGAGCAGTACTTC. It translates to CASARARVDEQYF.

The rearrangement joins TRBV14 to TRBJ2-7; 9 bases map to TRBD1. This CDR3 is 14 amino acids long. The germline CDR1 and CDR2 sequences are SGHDN and FVKESK. V lost 3 bases, J lost 6 bases, and 6 bases stayed unmatched. The CDR3 coding sequence is TGTGCCAGCAGCCACTGGACAGGGGATTTCGAGCAGTACTTC. This codes for CASSHWTGDFEQYF.

The J gene is TRBJ2-7, the V gene TRBV19, with D perhaps TRBD1 (5 bases). V was cut by 3 bases and J by 0 bases, with 12 bases left in between. Germline assignment: CDR1 LNHDA and CDR2 SQIVND (reference sequence). The CDR3 consists of 15 residues. CDR3 bases: TGTGCCAGTAGTATGTTGTCCACAGGCTCCTACGAGCAGTACTTC. Translating it yields CASSMLSTGSYEQYF.

This chain connects TRBV5-4 to TRBJ1-2; TRBD1 might be the D (5 bases). The germline V gene has CDR1 SGHNT and CDR2 YYREEE (reference sequence). V lost 3 bases to trimming and J lost 5 bases, with 17 bases between them. This CDR3 is built from 15 residues. CDR3 residues: CASSWGVGPEYGYTF. In nucleotides, the CDR3 is TGTGCCAGCAGCTGGGGGGTCGGTCCTGAGTATGGCTACACCTTC.